This T cell receptor (beta chain) was obtained from a study of graft-versus-host responses after intestinal transplantation. As for the study in general: Multivisceral, liver-intestinal, or isolated intestinal transplants were given to recipients. Tacrolimus and steroids were given for three to four years to all recipients after anti-thymocyte globulin induction.

As concerns this clone: Its antigen remains unknown.

The CDR3 is 15 residues long. V lost 3 bases to trimming and J lost 1 base; unmatched junction nucleotides: 4. Germline CDR1 is KGHSH and CDR2 is LQKENI. The protocol was immunoSEQ multiplex PCR, while the TCRdb copy is restricted to in-frame clones and leaves out a portion. The sample has about 100,000 clones, 87% seen once. The clonotype comes from a human donor who was the organ donor for an intestinal transplant. The sample here was unstimulated CD4+ T cells sorted from spleen or lymph node cells, taken before transplant. V is TRBV18 and J is TRBJ1-1; 8 bases are a match to TRBD1. CDR3 bases: TGTGCCAGCTCACCCTCGACAGGGGCGAACACTGAAGCTTTCTTT. Residues: CASSPSTGANTEAFF.